This entry lists 14 T cell receptor beta chains sequenced from one sample in a study of cytomegalovirus exposure and HLA in healthy donors. Assay used: immunoSEQ multiplex PCR; TCRdb lists only in-frame clones, some missing. The sample comprises more than 200,000 clones, roughly nine tenths of which are singletons, and around 11% rests with the top ten. Input material: PBMCs. The source is a man aged 18 to 29 in good health and CMV-seropositive.

The J gene is TRBJ2-7, the V gene TRBV6-1; 12 bases agree with TRBD2. V shed 6 bases, J shed 3 bases, and the junction held 3 bases outside the gene matches. The germline CDR1 and CDR2 sequences are MNHNS and SASEGT. The CDR3 has 14 amino acids. CDR3 sequence: CASRRTSGDYEQYF. Written as DNA, the CDR3 is TGTGCCAGCAGACGGACTAGCGGGGACTACGAGCAGTACTTC.

The rearrangement joins TRBV2 to TRBJ2-1; 14 nucleotides agree with TRBD2. The germline V gene encodes CDR1 SNHLY and CDR2 FYNNEI. This CDR3 comprises 14 residues. Trimming took 6 bases from V and 8 from J; bases not matched to a gene: 3. CDR3 nucleotide sequence: TGTGCCAGCAGGGGACTAGCGGGAGTTGATGAGCAGTTCTTC. Protein product: CASRGLAGVDEQFF.

The chain is built from TRBV7-2 and TRBJ2-7; D unclear. This CDR3 has 15 residues. Between the trimmed V and J ends, which lost 3 bases and 3 bases, there was a span of 15 bases. The germline gives CDR1 SGHTA, CDR2 FQGNSA. CDR3 in amino acids: CASSLQPRTHYEQYF. CDR3 sequence (DNA): TGTGCCAGCAGCTTGCAACCGAGGACCCACTACGAGCAGTACTTC.

The V call is TRBV5-4, the J call TRBJ2-7; D perhaps matches TRBD2 (6 bases). This CDR3 contains 14 residues. The V gene's germline CDR1 is SGHNT and CDR2 YYREEE (reference sequence). Trimming pared 7 bases from V and 4 bases from J, leaving 18 bases between. The CDR3 sequence: CASRGGESSYEQYF. The CDR3, as DNA: TGTGCCAGCCGAGGAGGGGAGTCTAGTTACGAGCAGTACTTC.

The chain combines TRBV5-6 with TRBJ1-2; D is perhaps TRBD1 (5 bases). Germline V lookup: CDR1 SGHDT, CDR2 YYEEEE. CDR3 length: 14 amino acids. With 0 bases removed from V and 7 bases from J, the gap between germline ends came to 13 bases. The CDR3 sequence is CASSLGGFEVGYTF. CDR3 DNA sequence: TGTGCCAGCAGCTTGGGGGGCTTCGAGGTTGGCTACACCTTC.

The V and J genes are TRBV19 and TRBJ1-4; D gene unclear. This CDR3 is 13 amino acids long. Trimming took 6 bases from V and 12 from J, leaving 17 bases between them. CDR1 is LNHDA and CDR2 is SQIVND in the germline V gene (reference sequence). The CDR3 region has the DNA TGTGCCAGTAGGACCCTAGATCAGGAAGAACTGTTTTTT. Its protein product is CASRTLDQEELFF. The whole variable domain, remainder taken from reference TRBV19 and TRBJ1-4, is DGGITQSPKYLFRKEGQNVTLSCEQNLNHDAMYWYRQDPGQGLRLIYYSQIVNDFQKGDIAEGYSVSREKKESFPLTVTSAQKNPTAFYLCASRTLDQEELFFGSGTQLSVL.

This clone was detected once. The CDR3 nucleotides read TGCGCCAGCAGTCCGACAGGGACGGACACTGAAGCTTTCTTT. This gives the protein CASSPTGTDTEAFF. V and J are TRBV5-1 and TRBJ1-1, with 7 bases lining up with TRBD1. The CDR3 is 14 amino acids. CDR1 is SGHRS and CDR2 is YFSETQ in the germline V gene. The V gene end was trimmed by 5 bases and the J gene end by 3 bases; junction bases not matched to a gene: 7.

Regarding this clone: The junction departs from germline at one end; a sequencing error may be responsible. The gene calls are TRBV20-1 and TRBJ2-4, with 7 positions matching TRBD1. The V gene's germline CDR1 is DFQATT and CDR2 SNEGSKA (reference sequence). The CDR3 consists of 11 residues. The CDR3 bases are TGCAGTGCCAGCCGAGACAGGGCGAAGCACTTC. The encoded protein is CSASRDRAKHF.

CDR3 sequence (DNA): TGCGCCAGCAGCTTGGGATGGGGTGAAAAACTGTTTTTT. It specifies CASSLGWGEKLFF. The gene calls are TRBV5-1 and TRBJ1-4; no definite D call. The CDR3 is 13 residues long. Germline assignment: CDR1 SGHRS and CDR2 YFSETQ. V was pared by 0 bases and J by 7 bases, with 7 bases between.

This clone occurred once. This chain connects TRBV14 to TRBJ1-2; 7 positions match TRBD1. This CDR3 has 16 residues. J lost 7 bases, V lost 0 bases, and 11 bases had no gene match. Germline V gene data show CDR1 as SGHDN and CDR2 as FVKESK. For the CDR3, the DNA is TGTGCCAGCAGCCAAGACCCTCCGGACAGGATTTTTGGCTACACCTTC. Translation gives CASSQDPPDRIFGYTF.

The V call is TRBV19, the J call TRBJ2-1; maybe TRBD2 (6 bases). Looked up from germline, CDR1 is LNHDA and CDR2 is SQIVND (reference sequence). This CDR3 region has 16 residues. Trimming pared 0 bases from V and 3 bases from J, leaving 12 bases between. CDR3 nucleotides: TGTGCCAGTAGTATAGATAGGTTAGCGGTCTACAATGAGCAGTTCTTC. The encoded protein is CASSIDRLAVYNEQFF.

This chain uses TRBV7-9 with TRBJ2-6; D might be TRBD2 (6 bases). V dropped 5 bases and J dropped 2 bases, with 10 bases sitting between them. Germline assignment: CDR1 SEHNR and CDR2 FQNEAQ (reference sequence). This CDR3 is built from 15 residues. The CDR3 coding sequence is TGTGCCAGCAGCACATCGGGGGCTGGGGCCAACGTCCTGACTTTC. Its translation is CASSTSGAGANVLTF.

This chain links TRBV1 with TRBJ2-7; the table's D call, TRBD1, was not checked against the DNA. TRBV1 is a documented pseudogene. The CDR3 loop spans 16 amino acids. The CDR3 coding sequence is TGCACCAGCAGCCAACAATCGGGACAGGCGCCCTGTGAGCAGTACTTC. Protein: CTSSQQSGQAPCEQYF.

The chain combines TRBV5-1 with TRBJ2-5; 9 bases agree with TRBD2. The germline V gene encodes CDR1 SGHRS and CDR2 YFSETQ. This CDR3 is 14 amino acids long. The trim removed 5 bases at V and 5 bases at J, leaving 7 bases unmatched. The CDR3 here is CASRAGGFGETQYF. The DNA for the CDR3 is TGCGCCAGCAGAGCGGGGGGATTTGGGGAGACCCAGTACTTC.